The 3 T cell receptor beta chains below were found in one sample sequenced in a study of OX40 agonist ivuxolimab in advanced cancers. Library method: the immunoSEQ multiplex PCR assay. This immuneACCESS table, as held by TCRdb, lists in-frame sequences with V and J called but not all clones. Of the missing ones, under half trace to an unresolved V gene in checked studies; the others have no known cause. The sample contains almost 80,000 clones, about nine tenths of them found a single time. The top ten clonotypes cover around 0.23% of the sample. This material consisted of CD4+ or CD8+ T cells sorted from blood, taken in a trial of the OX40 agonist ivuxolimab. The receptors were gathered from an adult with an advanced solid tumor such as melanoma, head and neck, liver or kidney cancer.

CDR3 nucleotide sequence: TGTGCCAGTAGTATTGAGGCTAGCGCGAGCACAGATACGCAGTATTTT. Translating gives CASSIEASASTDTQYF. V is TRBV19 and J is TRBJ2-3; TRBD2 might be the D (6 bases). CDR3 length: 16 residues. V lost 3 bases and J lost 0, with 13 bases in between. Germline-derived CDR1 and CDR2 are LNHDA and SQIVND (reference sequence). The full variable domain, completed using reference TRBV19 and TRBJ2-3, is DGGITQSPKYLFRKEGQNVTLSCEQNLNHDAMYWYRQDPGQGLRLIYYSQIVNDFQKGDIAEGYSVSREKKESFPLTVTSAQKNPTAFYLCASSIEASASTDTQYFGPGTRLTVL.

The chain carries TRBV28 and TRBJ2-3; 9 bases align to TRBD2. Germline-derived CDR1 and CDR2 are MDHEN and SYDVKM. V trimming: 5 bases; J trimming: 2 bases; junction bases outside the gene matches: 11. The CDR3 is made up of 17 amino acids. CDR3 protein: CASSPGLALSYTDTQYF. CDR3 coding DNA: TGTGCCAGCAGTCCCGGACTAGCGCTATCTTACACAGATACGCAGTATTTT.

V and J are TRBV5-1 and TRBJ1-5, with D uncertain. Deletions cut 4 bases from V and 2 bases from J, with 19 bases between. The CDR3 contains 17 residues. Germline CDR1 and CDR2: SGHRS and YFSETQ. CDR3 DNA: TGCGCCAGCAGCCCCGGACGAACCAACCTGGGCAATCAGCCCCAGCATTTT. This sequence encodes CASSPGRTNLGNQPQHF.